One sample yielded the 18 T cell receptor beta chains listed below, sequenced in a study of blood T cells in healthy people across ages. Through a sample-barcoded 5' primer and a J-beta primer mix, a second PCR was run for roughly 7 to 11 cycles. MiXCR, applied by TCRdb to the 5' RACE reads, yields one record per CDR3 protein. The repertoire includes 850,000 to 1,000,000 distinct CDR3 sequences, roughly half of them detected once, and 20% to 25% sits in the top ten. Material for sequencing was blood. These receptor sequences come from a woman aged 60 to 75 in good health.

V and J are TRBV20-1 and TRBJ2-4, with D unresolved. V lost 3 bases and J 0 bases, leaving 21 bases between the germline ends. This CDR3 comprises 18 residues. The germline V gene encodes CDR1 DFQATT and CDR2 SNEGSKA (reference sequence). In nucleotides, the CDR3 is TGCAGTGCTAGTCATCCGGGTGGAGTAAATCTAGCCAAAAACATTCAGTACTTC. This translates into CSASHPGGVNLAKNIQYF.

The J gene is TRBJ2-3, the V gene TRBV2, with 8 nucleotides matching TRBD2. The CDR3 loop spans 15 amino acids. Germline CDR1 reads SNHLY; CDR2 reads FYNNEI. With 8 bases clipped from V and 1 base from J, the junction kept 8 bases outside the gene matches. The CDR3 is CASVGGLGGTDTQYF. In nucleotides, the CDR3 is TGTGCCAGCGTCGGGGGACTAGGTGGCACAGATACGCAGTATTTT.

V usage is TRBV6-2 or TRBV6-3 and J usage is TRBJ2-7; D is undetermined. The germline V gene has CDR1 MNHEY and CDR2 SVGEGT. Trimming removed 4 bases at V and 2 bases at J, with 12 bases between. This CDR3 region has 14 residues. Written as DNA, the CDR3 is TGTGCCAGCAGTTTTAAAGTCAGAACCTACGAGCAGTACTTC. Its translation is CASSFKVRTYEQYF.

This clonotype was observed a few times. The V and J genes are TRBV7-2 and TRBJ2-3; no reliable D call. Trimming removed 3 bases from V and 0 bases from J, with 7 bases in between. The CDR3 length is 14 residues. Germline V lookup: CDR1 SGHTA, CDR2 FQGNSA. The CDR3 sequence is CASSFQDSTDTQYF. The CDR3 DNA follows: TGTGCCAGCAGCTTTCAGGATAGCACAGATACGCAGTATTTT.

This clonotype was counted between two and nine times. This sequence joins TRBV11-2 and TRBJ2-3; D is unresolved. CDR1 SGHAT and CDR2 FQNNGV come from the germline V gene. V was pared by 0 bases and J by 4 bases, with 11 bases between. The CDR3 is 15 amino acids. Here the CDR3 reads CASSLDGVSADTQYF. In DNA form, the CDR3 reads TGTGCCAGCAGCTTAGATGGTGTGAGTGCAGATACGCAGTATTTT.

This chain uses TRBV7-3 with TRBJ2-3; D is unclear. V gave up 4 bases and J gave up 4 bases, with 15 bases separating them. Looked up from germline, CDR1 is SGHTA and CDR2 is FQGTGA. The CDR3 loop spans 15 amino acids. DNA of the CDR3: TGTGCCAGCAGCTCGCCTAGATCCTCGGCAGATACGCAGTATTTT. Residues: CASSSPRSSADTQYF. Full variable domain (remainder filled in from reference TRBV7-3 and TRBJ2-3): GAGVSQTPSNKVTEKGKYVELRCDPISGHTALYWYRQSLGQGPEFLIYFQGTGAADDSGLPNDRFFAVRPEGSVSTLKIQRTERGDSAVYLCASSSPRSSADTQYFGPGTRLTVL.

V is TRBV27 and J is TRBJ2-7; TRBD1 is a possible D gene (7 bases). Germline loops: CDR1 MNHEY, CDR2 SMNVEV (reference sequence). Between the trimmed V and J ends, which lost 5 bases and 6 bases, there was a span of 26 bases. CDR3 size: 17 residues. The CDR3 DNA reads as TGTGCCAGCAGTCTTCCCCCAGGGGGAGGCGGTATGGGCGAGCAGTACTTC. Its translation is CASSLPPGGGGMGEQYF.

The chain joins TRBV20-1 to TRBJ2-3; D may be TRBD1 (6 bases). Germline assignment: CDR1 DFQATT and CDR2 SNEGSKA (reference sequence). Trimming removed 4 bases from V and 0 bases from J, with 14 bases in between. This CDR3 has 15 amino acids. CDR3 nucleotide sequence: TGCAGTGCTACCAGACAGGATCGTAGCACAGATACGCAGTATTTT. Its translation: CSATRQDRSTDTQYF.

This clonotype turned up a few times. An end of the junction differs from the germline gene, which may be a read error. The chain couples TRBV12-3 or TRBV12-4 to TRBJ2-1; D is possibly TRBD1 (6 bases). The CDR3 spans 13 residues. The CDR3 sequence: CASSPDSYNEQFF. The CDR3 bases are TGCGCCAGCAGCCCGGACAGCTACAATGAGCAGTTCTTC.

The chain combines TRBV27 with TRBJ1-1; tentative D call: TRBD1 (5 bases). Trimming removed 2 bases at V and 1 base at J, with 11 bases between. In germline, CDR1 is MNHEY, CDR2 SMNVEV (reference sequence). The CDR3 has 15 residues. The CDR3 DNA reads TGTGCCAGCAGTTTAATAGGGGCCGAGAACACTGAAGCTTTCTTT. Its translation: CASSLIGAENTEAFF.

The V call is TRBV3-1, the J call TRBJ2-7, with TRBD2 matching over 13 bases. Near its end, the DNA agrees better with TRBJ2-1, so the J call may be wrong. CDR1 is LGHDT and CDR2 is YNNKEL in the germline V gene (reference sequence). The CDR3 has 15 amino acids. The CDR3 region is CASSQPGLAGNEQFF. CDR3 in DNA: TGTGCCAGCAGCCAACCGGGACTAGCGGGAAATGAGCAGTTCTTC.

This clonotype was observed a handful of times. The chain combines TRBV29-1 with TRBJ2-1; unclear D gene. Germline V gene data show CDR1 as SQVTM and CDR2 as ANQGSEA. Trimming stripped 4 bases from V and 8 bases from J, with 12 bases between. The CDR3 is made up of 12 amino acids. The CDR3 DNA reads TGCAGCGTTGGGGGTTGGCCCGATGAGCAGTTCTTC. Translated: CSVGGWPDEQFF.

In the case of this clonotype: A much bigger clone sits one base away, suggesting this may be a read error. The chain carries TRBV29-1 and TRBJ2-1; tentatively, D is TRBD1 (6 bases). There are 13 residues in the CDR3. The V end was cut by 8 bases, the J end by 6 bases, with 17 bases between. Germline V gene sequence: CDR1 SQVTM, CDR2 ANQGSEA. DNA of the CDR3: TGCAGCACAAGCCAGGGGCAGTCCAATGAGCAGTTCTTC. Its protein is CSTSQGQSNEQFF.

This clonotype turned up a few times. This chain links TRBV29-1 with TRBJ1-2; TRBD1 matches at 9 bases. This CDR3 is built from 17 residues. Germline loops: CDR1 SQVTM, CDR2 ANQGSEA. The junction had 11 bases not matched to a gene; V was cut back by 0 bases and J by 3 bases. The CDR3 here is CSVEDPPTGGRYYGYTF. CDR3 bases: TGCAGCGTTGAAGATCCCCCCACAGGGGGCAGGTACTATGGCTACACCTTC.

The chain recombines TRBV7-2 with TRBJ2-3; 8 nucleotides agree with TRBD2. This CDR3 region has 17 residues. Unmatched junction bases numbered 10, after V lost 4 bases and J lost 1 base. Looked up from germline, CDR1 is SGHTA and CDR2 is FQGNSA. CDR3 in amino acids: CASSSPWRSGGTDTQYF. The CDR3 bases are TGTGCCAGCAGCTCCCCGTGGCGTAGCGGGGGCACAGATACGCAGTATTTT.

The rearrangement links TRBV20-1 to TRBJ2-5; TRBD1 matches at 7 bases. There are 14 residues in the CDR3. V lost 7 bases, J lost 0 bases, and 8 bases stayed unmatched. Germline CDR1 is DFQATT and CDR2 is SNEGSKA (reference sequence). CDR3 loop: CSVRGQANQETQYF. CDR3 nucleotide sequence: TGCAGTGTGAGAGGACAGGCAAACCAAGAGACCCAGTACTTC.

As regards this clonotype: A much larger clone differs by one base, so this may be a read error. The chain recombines TRBV12-3 or TRBV12-4 with TRBJ2-3; D gene ambiguous. The V end was cut by 6 bases, the J end by 9 bases, with 13 bases between. There are 12 residues in the CDR3. The CDR3 sequence: CASRPGVGTQYF. The CDR3 coding sequence is TGTGCCAGCAGACCCGGAGTCGGCACGCAGTATTTT.

The chain carries TRBV27 and TRBJ2-3; tentative D call: TRBD2 (6 bases). In germline, CDR1 is MNHEY, CDR2 SMNVEV (reference sequence). The CDR3 length is 14 residues. V lost 5 bases and J lost 4, with 13 bases in between. The CDR3 DNA follows: TGTGCCAGCAGTCCCCCGACTAGGCCAGATACGCAGTATTTT. As protein: CASSPPTRPDTQYF.